The subject of this entry is one T cell receptor (beta chain). How the authors handled the data: Estimation of nucleated cell counts relied on the amplification of reference gene primers. Only in-frame clones appear in the TCRdb table, and some are missing; sequencing was by immunoSEQ multiplex PCR. Clone size and V and J calls were adopted from that table, with D and trimming inferred from the DNA. The table has approximately 210,000 clones, roughly 87% seen once. This sample was taken from a study of blood T cell repertoires in COVID-19. Study-wide background: Italy, Spain and the United States were the sources of the convalescent and acute COVID-19 samples. In each case, the material was cDNA or gDNA derived from T cells, B-cell-depleted T cells, or PBMCs.

With 11 bases removed from V and 4 bases from J, the gap between germline ends came to 14 bases. The CDR3 has 13 amino acids. Germline CDR1 and CDR2: SNHLY and FYNNEI. This clonotype originated in a man aged 40-55 years with active or convalescent COVID-19. The specimen sequenced was peripheral blood. The gene calls are TRBV2 and TRBJ1-4; D gene unclear. CDR3 nucleotides: TGTGCCCTAGCAGCGGAGGTTAATGAAAAACTGTTTTTT. Translated: CALAAEVNEKLFF.